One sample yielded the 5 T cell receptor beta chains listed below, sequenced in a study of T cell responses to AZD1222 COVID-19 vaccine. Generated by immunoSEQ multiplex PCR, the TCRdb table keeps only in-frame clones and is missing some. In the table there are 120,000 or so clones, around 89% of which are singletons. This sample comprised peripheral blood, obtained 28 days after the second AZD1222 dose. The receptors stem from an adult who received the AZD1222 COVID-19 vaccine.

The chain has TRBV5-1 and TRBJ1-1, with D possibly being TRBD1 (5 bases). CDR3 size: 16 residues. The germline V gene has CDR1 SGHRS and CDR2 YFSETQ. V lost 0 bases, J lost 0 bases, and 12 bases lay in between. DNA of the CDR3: TGCGCCAGCAGCTTGGGCGGGGCATACATGAACACTGAAGCTTTCTTT. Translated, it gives CASSLGGAYMNTEAFF.

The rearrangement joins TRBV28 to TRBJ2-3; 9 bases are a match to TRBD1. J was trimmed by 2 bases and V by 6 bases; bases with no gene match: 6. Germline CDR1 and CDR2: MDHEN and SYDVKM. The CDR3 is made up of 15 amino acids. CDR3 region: CASSDRTGVTDTQYF. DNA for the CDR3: TGTGCCAGCAGCGACCGGACAGGGGTCACAGATACGCAGTATTTT.

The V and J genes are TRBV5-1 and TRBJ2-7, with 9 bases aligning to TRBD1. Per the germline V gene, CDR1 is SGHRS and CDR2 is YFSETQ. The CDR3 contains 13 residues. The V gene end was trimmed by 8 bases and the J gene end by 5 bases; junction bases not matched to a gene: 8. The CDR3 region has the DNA TGCGCCAGACCGACAGGGGGACTTCACGAGCAGTACTTC. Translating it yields CARPTGGLHEQYF.

For the CDR3, the DNA is TGCAGCGTACGGGGGGCCGCCACAGATACGCAGTATTTT. Its translation is CSVRGAATDTQYF. V usage is TRBV29-1 and J usage is TRBJ2-3; the D gene is possibly TRBD2 (7 bases). CDR3 length equals 13 residues. Trimming stripped 6 bases from V and 2 bases from J, with 12 bases between. Germline V gene lookup returns CDR1 SQVTM and CDR2 ANQGSEA.

The CDR3 DNA reads as TGTGCCAGCAGCCATTACAGCGACTATGGCTACACCTTC. Amino acid sequence: CASSHYSDYGYTF. J is TRBJ1-2 and V is TRBV9; D not certain. The V gene lost 4 bases and the J gene lost 3 bases, with 10 bases spanning the gap. This CDR3 is 13 amino acids long. In germline, CDR1 is SGDLS, CDR2 YYNGEE.